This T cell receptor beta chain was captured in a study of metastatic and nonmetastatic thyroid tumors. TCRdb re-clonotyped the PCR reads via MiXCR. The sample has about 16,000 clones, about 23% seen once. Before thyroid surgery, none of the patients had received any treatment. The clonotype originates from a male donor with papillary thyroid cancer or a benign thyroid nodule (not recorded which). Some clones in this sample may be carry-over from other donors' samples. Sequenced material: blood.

CDR3 protein: CAWRRLAGVLQYF. The CDR3 DNA reads TGTGCCTGGAGGAGGCTAGCGGGAGTTTTGCAGTACTTC. This chain joins TRBV30 and TRBJ2-7; 10 bases align to TRBD2. Germline V gene sequence: CDR1 GTSNPN, CDR2 SVGIG (reference sequence). The V and J ends lost 3 bases and 9 bases, in that order; junction bases with no gene match: 8. The CDR3 spans 13 residues.